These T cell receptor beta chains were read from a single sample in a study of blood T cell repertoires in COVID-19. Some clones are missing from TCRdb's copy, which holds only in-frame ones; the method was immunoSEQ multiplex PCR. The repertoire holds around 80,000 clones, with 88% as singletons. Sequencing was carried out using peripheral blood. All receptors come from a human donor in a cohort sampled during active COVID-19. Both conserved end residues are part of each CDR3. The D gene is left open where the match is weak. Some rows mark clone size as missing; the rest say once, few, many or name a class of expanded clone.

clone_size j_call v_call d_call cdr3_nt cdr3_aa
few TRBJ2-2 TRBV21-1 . TGTGCCAGCAGCACCCTCGGACAGGGCGGCGGGGAGCTGTTTTTT CASSTLGQGGGELFF
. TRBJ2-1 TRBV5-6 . TGTGCCAGCAGCCCCGCGCCTGACAGGTACAATGAGCAGTTCTTC CASSPAPDRYNEQFF
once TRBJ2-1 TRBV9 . TGTGCCAGCAGCGTAGGGGCTTCTGAGCAGTTCTTC CASSVGASEQFF
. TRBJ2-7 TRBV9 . TGTGCCAGCAGCGTAGAACCTGCGGTCTCCTACGAGCAGTACTTC CASSVEPAVSYEQYF
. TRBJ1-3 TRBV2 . TGTGCCAGCAGTGAAGTAAGCCCCCCTATAGGAAACACCATATATTTT CASSEVSPPIGNTIYF
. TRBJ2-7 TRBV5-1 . TGCGCCAGCGCCCAGAGGTCAAGAGGCTACGAGCAGTACTTC CASAQRSRGYEQYF
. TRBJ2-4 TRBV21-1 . TGTGCCAGCAGCGCTAGACAGGGGGTAAGGGAAAACATTCAGTACTTC CASSARQGVRENIQYF
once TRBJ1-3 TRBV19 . TGTGCCACCTCGATCGGGGGAGGGAACACCATATATTTT CATSIGGGNTIYF
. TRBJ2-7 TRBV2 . TGTGCCAGCAGTGAGACTGGATACGAGCAGTACTTC CASSETGYEQYF
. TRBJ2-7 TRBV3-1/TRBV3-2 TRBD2 TGTGCCAGCAGCTCATTTCCCGGGACTAGCGGGAGCGACGAGCAGTACTTC CASSSFPGTSGSDEQYF
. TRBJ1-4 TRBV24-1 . TGTGCCGCAGGGGCCGGATCTGAAAAACTGTTTTTT CAAGAGSEKLFF
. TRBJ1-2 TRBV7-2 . TGTGCCAGCAGCTGGGGAGGGGCTGGCTATGGCTACACCTTC CASSWGGAGYGYTF
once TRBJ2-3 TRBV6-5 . TGTGCCAGCACCCGGGTTGCCGGTAGCACAGATACGCAGTATTTT CASTRVAGSTDTQYF
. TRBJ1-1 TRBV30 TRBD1 TGTGCCTGGACGAGGACAGGGGCGCGTACAAAAGCTTTCTTT CAWTRTGARTKAFF
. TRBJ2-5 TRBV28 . TGTGCCAGCAGCCGTAGACAGCTCGGGGAGACCCAGTACTTC CASSRRQLGETQYF
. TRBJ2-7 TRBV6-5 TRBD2 TGTGCCAGCAGTTACGTCGGGGGGGGTAGCTACGAGCAGTACTTC CASSYVGGGSYEQYF
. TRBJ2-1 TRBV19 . TGTGCCAGTAGAACCTGGTCAGATTTGAGGCATGAGCAGTTCTTC CASRTWSDLRHEQFF
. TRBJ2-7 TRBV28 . TGTGCCAGCAGGGGCGGGACGGGCTACGAGCAGTACTTC CASRGGTGYEQYF
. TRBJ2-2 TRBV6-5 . TGTGCCAGCACCCAACCCGGGGCCGGGGAGCTGTTTTTT CASTQPGAGELFF
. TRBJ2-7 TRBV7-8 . TGTGCCAGCAGCTTACCCTGGAGGACGCCCTACGAGCAGTACTTC CASSLPWRTPYEQYF
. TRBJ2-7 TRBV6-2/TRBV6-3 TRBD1 TGTGCCAGCAGCTCTCCGGCACAGGGGACCTCCTACGAGCAGTACTTC CASSSPAQGTSYEQYF
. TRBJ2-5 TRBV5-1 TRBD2 TGCGCCAGCATCGTTGGCGGGGGGTCTAAAGAGACCCAGTACTTC CASIVGGGSKETQYF
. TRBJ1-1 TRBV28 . TGTGCCAGCAGATCCTCAGGGGATGCTGAAGCTTTCTTT CASRSSGDAEAFF
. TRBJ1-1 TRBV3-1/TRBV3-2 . TGTGCCAGCAGCCAGCTACAGGGGAACACTGAAGCTTTCTTT CASSQLQGNTEAFF
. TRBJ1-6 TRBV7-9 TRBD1 TGTGCCAGCAGAGGACAGGGATTTTCACCCCTCCACTTT CASRGQGFSPLHF
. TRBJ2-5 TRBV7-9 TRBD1 TGTGCCAGCAGCTTAGGGACAGGCCAAGAGACCCAGTACTTC CASSLGTGQETQYF
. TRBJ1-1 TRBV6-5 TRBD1 TGTGCCAGCAGACCGGACAGGGCGAACACTGAAGCTTTCTTT CASRPDRANTEAFF
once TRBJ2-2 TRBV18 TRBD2 TGTGCCAGCTCCCCCTGGACTAGCGGTAACACCGGGGAGCTGTTTTTT CASSPWTSGNTGELFF
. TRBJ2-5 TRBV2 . TGTGCCAGCAGTAACGCCTTACAGGTGTGGGAGACCCAGTACTTC CASSNALQVWETQYF
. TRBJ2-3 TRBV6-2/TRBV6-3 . TGTGCCAGCAGCCCTCCGAGACCGACAATGGATACAGATACGCAGTATTTT CASSPPRPTMDTDTQYF
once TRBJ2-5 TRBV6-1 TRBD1 TGTGCCAGCAGTGAACTGGGGACAGTACAAGAGACCCAGTACTTC CASSELGTVQETQYF
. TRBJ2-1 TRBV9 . TGTGCCAGCAGCGTAACAGCGCGGGGAGAGCAGTTCTTC CASSVTARGEQFF
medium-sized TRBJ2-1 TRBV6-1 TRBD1 TGTGCCAGCAGTGAAGGGACAGGGGAATACAATGAGCAGTTCTTC CASSEGTGEYNEQFF
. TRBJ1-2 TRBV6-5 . TGTGCCAGCAGCGAGGACAGTAACTATGGCTACACCTTC CASSEDSNYGYTF
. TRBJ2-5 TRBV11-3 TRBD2 TGTGCCAGCAGCACACGCCAAGCGGGAAACCCCTGGGAGACCCAGTACTTC CASSTRQAGNPWETQYF
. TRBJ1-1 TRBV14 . TGTGCCAGCAGCCAAGGAGGGCGTACTGAAGCTTTCTTT CASSQGGRTEAFF
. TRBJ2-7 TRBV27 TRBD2 TGTGCCAGCAGTTTGGGGCCGGGAGGGTCCTACGAGCAGTACTTC CASSLGPGGSYEQYF
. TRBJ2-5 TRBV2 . TGTGCCAGCAGTGCCGACAGGACGTCCCAAGAGACCCAGTACTTC CASSADRTSQETQYF
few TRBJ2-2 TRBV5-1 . TGCGCCAGCAGCCGTTCCCTTCAGGGTTCAGGGAACACCGGGGAGCTGTTTTTT CASSRSLQGSGNTGELFF
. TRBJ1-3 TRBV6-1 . TGTGCCAGCAGTGATTTGGCACCATCTAGCTCTGGAAACACCATATATTTT CASSDLAPSSSGNTIYF
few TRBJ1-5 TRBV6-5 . TGTGCCAGCAGTTACTCATCTTTCGGGGGTTCCCAGCCCCAGCATTTT CASSYSSFGGSQPQHF
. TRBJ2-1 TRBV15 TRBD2 TGTGCCACCAGCATAGGACTAGCGCGCTCCTACAATGAGCAGTTCTTC CATSIGLARSYNEQFF
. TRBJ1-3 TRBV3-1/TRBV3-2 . TGTGCCAGCAGCCATCTTCAAGGGGGCTCTGGAAACACCATATATTTT CASSHLQGGSGNTIYF
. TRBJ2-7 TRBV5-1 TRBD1 TGCGCCAGCAGCCAGCCGGGACAGGGCTACGAGCAGTACTTC CASSQPGQGYEQYF
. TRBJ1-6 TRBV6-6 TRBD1 TGTGCCAGCACTTCACTCACAGGGGGTACTTCACCCCTCCACTTT CASTSLTGGTSPLHF
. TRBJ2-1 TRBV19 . TGTGCCAGTAGTACCCGGCCCCGGGGGAATGAGCAGTTCTTC CASSTRPRGNEQFF
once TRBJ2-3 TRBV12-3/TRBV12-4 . TGTGCCAGCAGCTTCACAGATACGCAGTATTTT CASSFTDTQYF
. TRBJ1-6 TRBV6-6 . TGTGCCAGCACCCGAGGGGGGGAAGATTCACCCCTCCACTTT CASTRGGEDSPLHF
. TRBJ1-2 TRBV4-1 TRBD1 TGCGCCAGCAGCCAAGATGACAGGGGGCGAAGTGGCTACACCTTC CASSQDDRGRSGYTF
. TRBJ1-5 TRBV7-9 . TGTGCCAGCAGCCCACGTGGGGGCGGCAATCAGCCCCAGCATTTT CASSPRGGGNQPQHF
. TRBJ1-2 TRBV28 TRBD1 TGTGCCAGCACCTCGGGACAGTTCTATGGCTACACCTTC CASTSGQFYGYTF
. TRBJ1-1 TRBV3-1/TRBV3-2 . TGTGCCAGCAGCCAAGTTGGACGGGGGAACACTGAAGCTTTCTTT CASSQVGRGNTEAFF
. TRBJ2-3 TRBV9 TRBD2 TGTGCCAGCAGCACCAACCCCGGGACTAGCGGGGGACCTAGCACAGATACGCAGTATTTT CASSTNPGTSGGPSTDTQYF
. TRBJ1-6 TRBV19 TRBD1 TGTGCCAGTAGTATACCCTCGACAGGGGTTTCTAATTCACCCCTCCACTTT CASSIPSTGVSNSPLHF
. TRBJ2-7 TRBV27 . TGTGCCAGCAGTCCCCACAAAAGCTCCTACGAGCAGTACTTC CASSPHKSSYEQYF